Given below is one TCR beta chain in context. What antigen it recognizes has not been identified. No base qualities exist here, and no much larger clone lies one base off it. This entry is derived from a study of shared T cell receptors in the human thymus (dated by TCRdb to the early 2020s). Looking at the study overall: The study examined how self-reactive, shared T-cell receptor alpha chains are generated in the human thymus.

The library came from the immunoSEQ multiplex PCR assay. TCRdb took over this immuneACCESS table, retaining in-frame rearrangements with V and J assigned. Such tables are incomplete; in checked studies, under half of the missing clones stem from an unresolved V gene, and the remainder is unexplained. The sample table shows about 540,000 clones, and approximately 80% are seen once. About 0.013% of the sample goes to the ten largest clones. In addition, the sample was reused for a study of human thymus T cells. The second source states: The donors were immunologically healthy infants in Finland who had open corrective cardiac surgery for congenital heart defects. Thymus tissue was collected as surgical resects that were removed during corrective cardiac surgery. V and J gene segment usage appeared biased in both thymic and peripheral blood repertoires. The related research reported highly overlapping thymic TCR repertoires among unrelated individuals. TCR alpha and beta repertoires from roughly 8 infant thymus samples and four related peripheral blood samples were characterized in the study. Donor ages ranging from roughly 6 to 250 days were recorded, and 5 to 7 male and a couple of female infants were included in the cohort. Thymocytes were released mechanically from tissue and stored at -70 °C as pellets of roughly 8.5-32 million cells. A QIAsymphony instrument was used to extract genomic DNA from the frozen cell pellets. The immunoSEQ multiplex PCR assay was used to amplify the TCRB and TCRAD loci from a standardized amount of quality-controlled genomic DNA. Amplicons spanned the V(D)J region at a length sufficient to cover the CDR3 and identify V and J genes. The amplicons were sequenced on an Illumina platform via the commercial immunoSEQ service. Primer bias and sequencing errors were corrected as previously described, and TCRAD and TCRB definitions were based on the IMGT database. immunoSEQ Analyzer 3.0 and VDJTools were used for repertoire analysis, which covered basic statistics, V/J segment usage, diversity estimates, rarefaction and pairwise overlap. To estimate diversity, the Chao1, ChaoE, Efron-Thisted, Shannon and inverse Simpson indices were applied, and diversity was also estimated on datasets down-sampled to the smallest sample. Repertoire overlap used strict matching of CDR3 nucleotide sequence, V gene and J gene, with Jaccard-based multidimensional scaling clustering. On average, roughly 800,000 unique TCRB clonotypes were obtained from thymus samples, compared with about 84,000 from blood samples.

This TCR came from a boy under three years old with a congenital heart defect. Donor details come from another sample of the same person, matched by shared clones. Material: thymocytes.

The CDR3 here reads CASSSRTSGGRAYNEQFF. The bases are TGTGCCAGCAGCTCGAGGACTAGCGGGGGGAGGGCCTACAATGAGCAGTTCTTC. Recombination connected TRBV5-8 to TRBJ2-1, and 14 junction bases match TRBD2. Per the germline V gene, SGHTS is the CDR1 and YDEGEE is the CDR2. After removal of 3 bases from V and 2 bases from J, the junction retains 7 bases not matched to a gene. The CDR3, from cysteine to phenylalanine, totals 18 residues. The only DNA kept is the CDR3, 54 bases in frame from the first base.